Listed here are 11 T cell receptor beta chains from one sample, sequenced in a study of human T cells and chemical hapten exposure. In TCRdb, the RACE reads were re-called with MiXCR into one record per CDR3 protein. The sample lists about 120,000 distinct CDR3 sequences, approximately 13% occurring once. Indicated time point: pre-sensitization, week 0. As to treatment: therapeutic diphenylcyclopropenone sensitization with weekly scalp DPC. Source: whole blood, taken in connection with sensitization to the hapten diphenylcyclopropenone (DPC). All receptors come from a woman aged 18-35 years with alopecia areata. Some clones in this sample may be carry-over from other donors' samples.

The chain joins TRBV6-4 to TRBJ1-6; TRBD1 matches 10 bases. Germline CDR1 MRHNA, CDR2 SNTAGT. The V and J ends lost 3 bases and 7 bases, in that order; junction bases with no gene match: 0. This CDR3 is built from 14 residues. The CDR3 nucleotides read TGTGCCAGCAGTGAGGGACAGGGGAATTCACCCCTCCACTTT. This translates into CASSEGQGNSPLHF.

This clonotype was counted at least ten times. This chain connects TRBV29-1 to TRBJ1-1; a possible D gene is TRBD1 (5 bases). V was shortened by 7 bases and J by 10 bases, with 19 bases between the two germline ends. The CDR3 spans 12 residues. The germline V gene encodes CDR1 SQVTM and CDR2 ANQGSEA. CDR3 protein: CSGRDAGDSAFF. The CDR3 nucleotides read TGCAGCGGCCGGGACGCCGGGGATTCAGCTTTCTTT.

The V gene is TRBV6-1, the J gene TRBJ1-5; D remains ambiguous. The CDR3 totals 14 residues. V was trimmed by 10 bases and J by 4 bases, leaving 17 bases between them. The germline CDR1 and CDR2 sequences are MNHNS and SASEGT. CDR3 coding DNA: TGTGCCACCGATCCTGACATGTTTAATCAGCCCCAGCATTTT. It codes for CATDPDMFNQPQHF.

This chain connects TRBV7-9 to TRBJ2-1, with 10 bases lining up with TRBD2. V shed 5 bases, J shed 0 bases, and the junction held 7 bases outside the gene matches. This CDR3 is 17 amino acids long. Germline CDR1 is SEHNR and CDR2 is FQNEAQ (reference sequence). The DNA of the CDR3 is TGTGCCAGCAGCACGGCTAGCGGGGGTATCTCCTACAATGAGCAGTTCTTC. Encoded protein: CASSTASGGISYNEQFF.

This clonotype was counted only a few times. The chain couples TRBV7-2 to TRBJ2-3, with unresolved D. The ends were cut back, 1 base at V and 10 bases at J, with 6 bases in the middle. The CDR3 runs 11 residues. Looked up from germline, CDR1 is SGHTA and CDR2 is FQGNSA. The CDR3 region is CASSLGIAQYF. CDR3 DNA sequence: TGTGCCAGCAGCTTAGGTATAGCGCAGTATTTT.

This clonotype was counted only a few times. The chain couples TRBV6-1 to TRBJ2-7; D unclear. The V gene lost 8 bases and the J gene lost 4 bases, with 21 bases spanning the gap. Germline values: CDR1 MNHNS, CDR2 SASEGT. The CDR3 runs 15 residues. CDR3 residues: CASSEGRLPSYEQYF. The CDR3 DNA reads TGTGCCAGCTCCGAAGGAAGATTGCCAAGTTACGAGCAGTACTTC.

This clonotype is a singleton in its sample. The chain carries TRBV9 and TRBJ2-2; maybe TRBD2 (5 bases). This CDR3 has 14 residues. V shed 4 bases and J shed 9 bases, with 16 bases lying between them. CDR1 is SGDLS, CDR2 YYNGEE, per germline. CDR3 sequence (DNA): TGTGCCAGCAGCCCTAGCCCGGTGGGCAGGGAGCTGTTTTTT. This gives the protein CASSPSPVGRELFF.

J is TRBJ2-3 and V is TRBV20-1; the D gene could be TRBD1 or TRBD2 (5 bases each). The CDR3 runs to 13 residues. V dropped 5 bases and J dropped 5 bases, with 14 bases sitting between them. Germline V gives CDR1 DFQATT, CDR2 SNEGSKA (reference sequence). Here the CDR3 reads CSAPRGARDTQYF. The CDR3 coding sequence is TGCAGTGCTCCCCGAGGGGCCCGAGATACGCAGTATTTT.

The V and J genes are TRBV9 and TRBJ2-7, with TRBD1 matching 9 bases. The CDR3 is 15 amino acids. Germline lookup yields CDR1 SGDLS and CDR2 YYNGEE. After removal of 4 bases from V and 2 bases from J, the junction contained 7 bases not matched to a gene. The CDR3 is CASSPGTGQPYEQYF. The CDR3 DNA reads TGTGCCAGCAGCCCCGGGACAGGGCAACCCTACGAGCAGTACTTC. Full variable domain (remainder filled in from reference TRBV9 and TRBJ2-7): DSGVTQTPKHLITATGQRVTLRCSPRSGDLSVYWYQQSLDQGLQFLIQYYNGEERAKGNILERFSAQQFPDLHSELNLSSLELGDSALYFCASSPGTGQPYEQYFGPGTRLTVT.

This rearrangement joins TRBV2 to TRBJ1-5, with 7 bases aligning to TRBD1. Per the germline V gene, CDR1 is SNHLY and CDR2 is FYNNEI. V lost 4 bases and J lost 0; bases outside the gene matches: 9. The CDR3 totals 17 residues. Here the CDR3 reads CASSATDRVYSNQPQHF. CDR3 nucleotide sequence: TGTGCCAGCAGTGCAACTGACAGGGTTTATAGCAATCAGCCCCAGCATTTT.

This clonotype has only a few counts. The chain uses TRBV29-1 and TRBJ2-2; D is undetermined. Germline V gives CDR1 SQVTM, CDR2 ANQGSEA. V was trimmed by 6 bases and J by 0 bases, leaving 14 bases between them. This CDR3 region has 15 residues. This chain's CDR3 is CSVVQGNANTGELFF. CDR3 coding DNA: TGCAGCGTCGTACAAGGAAACGCGAACACCGGGGAGCTGTTTTTT.